A single sample is the source of the 20 T cell receptor beta chains below, sequenced in a study of blood T cell repertoires in COVID-19. The method was immunoSEQ multiplex PCR; TCRdb's version includes in-frame clones alone and lacks a portion of them. The sample holds 150,000 to 250,000 clones, about 95% seen once. Sequences were obtained from peripheral blood. The origin of the receptors is a man aged 25 to 40 with COVID-19, enrolled during active disease.

The V and J genes are TRBV5-6 and TRBJ2-2; D is possibly TRBD2 (5 bases). The CDR3 is made up of 17 amino acids. CDR1 is SGHDT, CDR2 YYEEEE, per germline. V lost 0 bases, J lost 4 bases, and 16 bases lay in between. CDR3 coding DNA: TGTGCCAGCAGCTTGGTCGGCGGGCTAGCAGGCACCGGGGAGCTGTTTTTT. It translates to CASSLVGGLAGTGELFF.

This sequence joins TRBV3-1 (or the pseudogene TRBV3-2) and TRBJ2-3, with TRBD1 identical over 7 bases. Germline CDR1 reads LGHDT; CDR2 reads YNNKEL (reference sequence). This CDR3 has 16 amino acids. V shed 4 bases and J 3 bases; nucleotides not matched to a gene: 10. CDR3 in amino acids: CASSPTGRGSTDTQYF. Written as DNA, the CDR3 is TGTGCCAGCAGCCCCACGGGCAGGGGGTCGACAGATACGCAGTATTTT.

This sequence joins TRBV6-5 and TRBJ1-4; 8 nucleotides match TRBD1. There are 13 residues in the CDR3. The germline CDR1 and CDR2 sequences are MNHEY and SVGAGI. The V and J ends lost 11 bases and 6 bases, in that order; junction bases with no gene match: 8. The CDR3 DNA is TGTGCCGTTAAGACAGGGGAGGATGAAAAACTGTTTTTT. This codes for CAVKTGEDEKLFF.

The rearrangement uses TRBV11-1 and TRBJ2-6; possibly TRBD1 for D (5 bases). V was trimmed by 8 bases and J by 4 bases, leaving 12 bases between them. CDR1 is SGHAT and CDR2 is FQDESV in the germline V gene (reference sequence). The CDR3 consists of 14 residues. The CDR3 region is CASGQGSGANVLTF. As DNA, the CDR3 is TGTGCCAGCGGGCAGGGTTCCGGGGCCAACGTCCTGACTTTC.

The V call is TRBV27, the J call TRBJ1-1; the match to TRBD1 covers 9 bases. Looked up from germline, CDR1 is MNHEY and CDR2 is SMNVEV (reference sequence). The CDR3 is made up of 16 amino acids. V lost 3 bases to trimming and J lost 2 bases; unmatched junction nucleotides: 7. CDR3 sequence reads: CASSLVGQGHNTEAFF. The DNA for the CDR3 is TGTGCCAGCAGTTTGGTAGGACAGGGGCATAACACTGAAGCTTTCTTT.

The chain is built from TRBV18 and TRBJ1-5; the match to TRBD1 covers 8 bases. Germline values: CDR1 KGHSH, CDR2 LQKENI. V gave up 3 bases and J gave up 5 bases; unmatched junction bases: 3. The CDR3 consists of 14 residues. DNA of the CDR3: TGTGCCAGCTCACCGACAGGGGTGGATCAGCCCCAGCATTTT. Its protein product is CASSPTGVDQPQHF.

The rearrangement links TRBV4-1 to TRBJ2-7, with D perhaps matching TRBD1 (6 bases). V lost 6 bases and J lost 3, with 21 bases in between. This CDR3 is 16 amino acids long. Germline V lookup: CDR1 MGHRA, CDR2 YSYEKL. CDR3 amino acids: CASSYQVYRDHYEQYF. DNA of the CDR3: TGCGCCAGCAGTTACCAAGTATACAGGGACCACTACGAGCAGTACTTC.

This clone was observed once. The chain employs TRBV27 and TRBJ2-6; D not resolved. The V and J ends lost 6 bases and 0 bases respectively, with 6 bases between them. The CDR3 is 14 residues long. Germline V gives CDR1 MNHEY, CDR2 SMNVEV (reference sequence). Here the CDR3 reads CASSSFSGANVLTF. In nucleotides, the CDR3 is TGTGCCAGCAGCTCCTTCTCTGGGGCCAACGTCCTGACTTTC.

This clone was seen a few times. This chain uses TRBV23-1 with TRBJ1-1, with D possibly matching TRBD1 (6 bases). TRBV23-1 falls under the ORF class, with uncertain function. This CDR3 has 14 residues. Deletions cut 3 bases from V and 4 bases from J, with 12 bases between. The CDR3 nucleotides are TGCGCCAGCAGTCACTCCGACAGGACCACTGAAGCTTTCTTT. This codes for CASSHSDRTTEAFF.

V gene TRBV19 combines with J gene TRBJ1-5; 7 bases match TRBD1. Trimming took 3 bases from V and 5 from J; bases not matched to a gene: 4. CDR3 length: 14 amino acids. The germline CDR1 and CDR2 sequences are LNHDA and SQIVND (reference sequence). CDR3 residues: CASSISTGDQPQHF. In DNA, the CDR3 is TGTGCCAGTAGTATCTCTACAGGGGATCAGCCCCAGCATTTT.

The chain recombines TRBV6-5 with TRBJ1-2, with TRBD1 matching over 7 bases. Trimming cost V 5 bases and J 2 bases; bases outside gene matches: 8. The CDR3 loop spans 15 amino acids. CDR1 and CDR2 (germline): MNHEY, SVGAGI. The CDR3 region is CASSRTGRSNYGYTF. CDR3 in DNA: TGTGCCAGCAGTAGGACAGGCCGGTCCAACTATGGCTACACCTTC.

The CDR3 DNA sequence: TGTGCCAGCAGCTTTCGGGACAGGAGCACAGATACGCAGTATTTT. Translated, it gives CASSFRDRSTDTQYF. The genes are TRBV13 and TRBJ2-3; 8 bases match TRBD1. Germline lookup yields CDR1 PRHDT and CDR2 FYEKMQ (reference sequence). With V trimmed by 3 bases and J by 0 bases, 2 bases remained unmatched. This CDR3 has 15 residues.

The chain joins TRBV5-4 to TRBJ1-1; TRBD1 agrees at 7 bases. The germline CDR1 and CDR2 sequences are SGHNT and YYREEE (reference sequence). This CDR3 is built from 13 residues. Germline trimming cut 2 bases from V and 6 bases from J; bases unmatched to any gene: 4. The CDR3 bases are TGTGCCAGCAGCTTCAGGGGGTCCCCTGAAGCTTTCTTT. Protein product: CASSFRGSPEAFF.

The V gene is TRBV28, the J gene TRBJ1-1, with D perhaps TRBD1 (5 bases). The CDR3 totals 15 residues. The V gene's germline CDR1 is MDHEN and CDR2 SYDVKM. Trimming stripped 1 base from V and 4 bases from J, with 13 bases between. The CDR3 protein is CASSLFGGRSTEAFF. Here the CDR3 DNA reads TGTGCCAGCAGTTTATTCGGGGGAAGGAGCACTGAAGCTTTCTTT. The full variable domain, rest sourced from reference TRBV28 and TRBJ1-1, is DVKVTQSSRYLVKRTGEKVFLECVQDMDHENMFWYRQDPGLGLRLIYFSYDVKMKEKGDIPEGYSVSREKKERFSLILESASTNQTSMYLCASSLFGGRSTEAFFGQGTRLTVV.

V and J are TRBV19 and TRBJ2-7; 7 nucleotides align to TRBD1. The germline CDR1 and CDR2 sequences are LNHDA and SQIVND (reference sequence). J lost 0 bases, V lost 5 bases, and 7 bases had no gene match. The CDR3 contains 15 residues. Written as DNA, the CDR3 is TGTGCCAGTAGTTACCTCCGGGACAGCTCCTACGAGCAGTACTTC. Amino acids: CASSYLRDSSYEQYF.

The chain is built from TRBV10-1 and TRBJ2-5; D might be TRBD1 (5 bases). CDR3 length equals 13 residues. Looked up from germline, CDR1 is WNHNN and CDR2 is SYGVQD (reference sequence). V gave up 8 bases and J gave up 5 bases, with 15 bases separating them. The CDR3 region has the DNA TGCGCCAGCGCTAGGACAATGGGGGAGACCCAGTACTTC. This translates into CASARTMGETQYF.

This chain's CDR3 is CASSRGLSFTDTQYF. CDR3 nucleotide sequence: TGCGCCAGCAGTCGAGGGCTATCATTCACAGATACGCAGTATTTT. The chain combines TRBV5-1 with TRBJ2-3, with D tentatively TRBD2 (5 bases). The V end lost 5 bases, the J end lost 2 bases, and 15 bases lay between the germline ends. Looked up from germline, CDR1 is SGHRS and CDR2 is YFSETQ. The CDR3 totals 15 residues.

This chain uses TRBV10-2 with TRBJ2-5; tentatively, D is TRBD1 (6 bases). Looked up from germline, CDR1 is WSHSY and CDR2 is SAAADI. The CDR3 is 12 amino acids. The ends were cut back, 6 bases at V and 5 bases at J, with 10 bases in the middle. CDR3 bases: TGCGCCAGCAGCCCGAGGGGGGAGACCCAGTACTTC. It encodes CASSPRGETQYF.

The chain has TRBV15 and TRBJ1-5, with D tentatively TRBD1 (6 bases). The CDR3 has 17 amino acids. Germline CDR1 is LNHNV and CDR2 is YYDKDF (reference sequence). V shed 1 base and J shed 5 bases, with 18 bases lying between them. The CDR3: CATSRVGAGDFHQPQHF. The CDR3 DNA reads TGTGCCACCAGCAGAGTGGGAGCAGGGGATTTTCATCAGCCCCAGCATTTT. Full variable domain (outside the CDR3, taken from reference TRBV15 and TRBJ1-5): DAMVIQNPRYQVTQFGKPVTLSCSQTLNHNVMYWYQQKSSQAPKLLFHYYDKDFNNEADTPDNFQSRRPNTSFCFLDIRSPGLGDTAMYLCATSRVGAGDFHQPQHFGDGTRLSIL.

CDR3 coding DNA: TGTGCCAGCAGCCAAGGATACGGCGGGGGGCACCCCGGGGAGCTGTTTTTT. It is translated as CASSQGYGGGHPGELFF. The V gene is TRBV3-1 (or the pseudogene TRBV3-2), the J gene TRBJ2-2, with 8 bases aligning to TRBD2. CDR1 and CDR2 (germline): LGHDT, YNNKEL (reference sequence). The CDR3 is 17 residues long. V trimming: 1 base; J trimming: 6 bases; junction bases outside the gene matches: 10.